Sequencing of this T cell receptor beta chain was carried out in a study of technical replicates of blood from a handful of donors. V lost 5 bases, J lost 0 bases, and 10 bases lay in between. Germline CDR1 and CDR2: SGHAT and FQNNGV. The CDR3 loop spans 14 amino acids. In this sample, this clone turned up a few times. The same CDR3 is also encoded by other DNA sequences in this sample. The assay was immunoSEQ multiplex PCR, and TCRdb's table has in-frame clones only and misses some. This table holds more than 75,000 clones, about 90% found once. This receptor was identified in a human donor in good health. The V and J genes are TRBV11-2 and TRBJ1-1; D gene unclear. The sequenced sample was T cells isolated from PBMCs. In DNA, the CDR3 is TGTGCCAGCAGCCCGAGGGCTATGAACACTGAAGCTTTCTTT. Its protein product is CASSPRAMNTEAFF.